This paragraph reports one T cell receptor beta chain. The data are from a study of T-cell reconstitution after alpha-beta-depleted transplantation in children. Germline CDR1 and CDR2: SGHTA and FQGNSA. The V end was cut by 2 bases, the J end by 7 bases, with 12 bases between. CDR3 length equals 14 residues. This sample's TCRbeta library carried unique molecular identifier barcodes. TCRdb redid the calling of the PCR reads with MiXCR, one entry per CDR3 protein. The sample carries a few hundred thousand distinct CDR3 sequences, 10% recorded once. The chain carries TRBV7-2 and TRBJ1-5; a possible D gene is TRBD1 (5 bases). Here the sequenced sample was PBMCs from the stem cell graft donor, taken from the stem cell graft. This clonotype was sampled from a human donor who donated a stem cell graft to a child with acute lymphoblastic leukemia. Written as DNA, the CDR3 is TGTGCCAGCAGCTTAATTCAGGGTCGACAGCCCCAGCATTTT. It yields the protein CASSLIQGRQPQHF. Full variable domain (missing parts from reference TRBV7-2 and TRBJ1-5): GAGVSQSPSNKVTEKGKDVELRCDPISGHTALYWYRQSLGQGLEFLIYFQGNSAPDKSGLPSDRFSAERTGGSVSTLTIQRTQQEDSAVYLCASSLIQGRQPQHFGDGTRLSIL.